The rows below give T cell receptor beta chains drawn from one sample of a study of cytomegalovirus exposure and HLA in healthy donors. This table comes from immunoSEQ multiplex PCR, and its TCRdb copy is limited to in-frame clones, with some not included. The sample consists of 90,000 to 150,000 clones, 78% of them appearing once. Input material: PBMCs. Receptor source: a woman in her thirties in good health and CMV-seropositive. CDR3s include the opening cysteine and the closing phenylalanine or tryptophan. Fields, in order: J gene, V gene, CDR3 protein.

TRBJ2-1	TRBV10-3	CAITSRSSGGADEQFF
TRBJ2-5	TRBV27	CASSVGGKETQYF
TRBJ2-4	TRBV28	CASSRQGASIQYF
TRBJ2-7	TRBV9	CASSPRTGYLSSYEQYF
TRBJ1-2	TRBV11-2	CASFRDTTNYGYTF
TRBJ1-2	TRBV7-3	CASSQGVGTHGYTF
TRBJ2-2	TRBV7-6	CASSFGLGREINTGELFF
TRBJ1-2	TRBV18	CASSPDRTNYGYTF
TRBJ2-3	TRBV7-2	CASSSRGRGGGDTQYF
TRBJ1-5	TRBV7-9	CASSPGGGNQPQHF
TRBJ2-5	TRBV7-9	CASSGGAYQETQYF
TRBJ2-1	TRBV7-9	CASSRTPGGAGTAQVEQFF
TRBJ2-2	TRBV4-3	CVSSQNRVTGELFF
TRBJ2-3	TRBV11-2	CASSRTSGGVTDTQYF
TRBJ2-3	TRBV5-6	CASSLWTGTIATDTQYF
TRBJ2-1	TRBV6-5	CASSKAAGPYNEQFF
TRBJ1-5	TRBV5-5	CASSTDRFPNQPQHF
TRBJ1-4	TRBV30	CASSPGGEKLFF
TRBJ1-1	TRBV6-4	CASSEQENTEAFF
TRBJ2-7	TRBV2	CASTRNGLVGTYEQYF
TRBJ2-3	TRBV14	CASSLRVASTDTQYF
TRBJ2-3	TRBV6-5	CASRSGSDTQYF
TRBJ2-3	TRBV6-5	CASHRGDTQYF
TRBJ1-1	TRBV5-1	CASSLGALLNTEAFF
TRBJ2-2	TRBV19	CASSKGTGLPGELFF
TRBJ2-3	TRBV5-1	CASSSRQDPSTDTQYF
TRBJ2-3	TRBV4-1	CASSQDQNAPSTDTQYF
TRBJ2-5	TRBV2	CASEGQQETQYF
TRBJ2-3	TRBV5-5	CASSLTHGSTDTQYF
TRBJ2-7	TRBV6-5	CASSYSRLPTEQYF
TRBJ2-3	TRBV11-2	CASSLARDTQYF
TRBJ1-6	TRBV5-1	CASSSDSSYNSPLHF
TRBJ2-5	TRBV5-1	CASSPRGISETQYF
TRBJ1-1	TRBV4-1	CASSPGRRNTEAFF
TRBJ2-6	TRBV10-3	CAISERDRSSGANVLTF
TRBJ2-7	TRBV28	CASRGRGFYEQYF
TRBJ2-5	TRBV7-3	CASSPTGGSETQYF
TRBJ2-3	TRBV11-3	CASSHTTGLLTDTQYF
TRBJ2-1	TRBV29-1	CSVAGKPGNTYNEQFF
TRBJ2-2	TRBV19	CASSIKTSGGAYGRYTGELFF
TRBJ1-2	TRBV20-1	CSAYRDGYTF
TRBJ2-4	TRBV4-3	CASSQLSGGAKNIQYF
TRBJ1-5	TRBV4-2	CASSQSDRNNQPQHF
TRBJ2-2	TRBV10-3	CAISRKGASGDANTGELFF
TRBJ2-5	TRBV2	CASSEGQSLEQYF
TRBJ1-1	TRBV18	CASSPTGDEAFF
TRBJ1-1	TRBV4-2	CASSQTVVMNTEAFF
TRBJ2-2	TRBV11-2	CASSSGTARNTGELFF
TRBJ2-7	TRBV5-1	CASSWVGQSSYEQYF
TRBJ1-2	TRBV6-5	CASSYSGDGYTF
TRBJ1-2	TRBV30	CAWNPVRGRLGYTF
TRBJ1-4	TRBV28	CASSLPGGGEKLFF
TRBJ2-3	TRBV7-2	CASSASGAPGYF
TRBJ2-5	TRBV5-1	CASSPFSGMRNPQETQYF